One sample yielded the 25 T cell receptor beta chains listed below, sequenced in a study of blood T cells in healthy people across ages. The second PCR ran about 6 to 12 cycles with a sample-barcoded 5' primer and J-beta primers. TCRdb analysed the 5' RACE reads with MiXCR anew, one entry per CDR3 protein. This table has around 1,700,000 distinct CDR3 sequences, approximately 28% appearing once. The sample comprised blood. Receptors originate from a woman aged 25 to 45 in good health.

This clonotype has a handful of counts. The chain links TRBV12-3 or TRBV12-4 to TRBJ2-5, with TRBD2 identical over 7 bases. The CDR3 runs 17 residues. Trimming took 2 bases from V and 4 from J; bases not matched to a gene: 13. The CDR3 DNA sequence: TGTGCCAGCAGTTTAAGCGGGAACCCAAAGGTGGGAGAGACCCAGTACTTC. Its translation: CASSLSGNPKVGETQYF.

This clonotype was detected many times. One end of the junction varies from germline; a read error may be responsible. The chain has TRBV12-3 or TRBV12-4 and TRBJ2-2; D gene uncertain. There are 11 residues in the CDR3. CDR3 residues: CASSLPGELFF. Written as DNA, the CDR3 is TGCGCCAGCAGCTTACCCGGGGAGCTGTTTTTT.

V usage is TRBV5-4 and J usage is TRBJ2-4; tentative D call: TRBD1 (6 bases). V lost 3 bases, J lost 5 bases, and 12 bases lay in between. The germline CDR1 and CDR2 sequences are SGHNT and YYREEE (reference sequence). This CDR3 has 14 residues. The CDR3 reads CASSYRTEQNIQYF. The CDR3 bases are TGTGCCAGCAGCTATCGGACAGAACAAAACATTCAGTACTTC.

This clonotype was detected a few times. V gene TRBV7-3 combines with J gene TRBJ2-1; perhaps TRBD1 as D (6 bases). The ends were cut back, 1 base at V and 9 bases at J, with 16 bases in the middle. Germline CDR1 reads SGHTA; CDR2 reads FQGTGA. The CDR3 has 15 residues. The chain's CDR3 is CASSLRAKGGVEQFF. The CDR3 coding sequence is TGTGCCAGCAGCTTAAGGGCCAAAGGGGGTGTTGAGCAGTTCTTC.

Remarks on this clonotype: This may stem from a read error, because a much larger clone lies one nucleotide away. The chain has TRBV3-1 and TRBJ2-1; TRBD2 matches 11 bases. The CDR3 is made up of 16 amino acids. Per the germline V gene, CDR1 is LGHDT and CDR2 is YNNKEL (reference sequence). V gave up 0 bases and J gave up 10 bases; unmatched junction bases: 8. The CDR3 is CASSQDRLAGNHEQFF. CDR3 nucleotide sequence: TGTGCCAGCAGCCAAGACCGACTAGCGGGGAACCACGAGCAGTTCTTC.

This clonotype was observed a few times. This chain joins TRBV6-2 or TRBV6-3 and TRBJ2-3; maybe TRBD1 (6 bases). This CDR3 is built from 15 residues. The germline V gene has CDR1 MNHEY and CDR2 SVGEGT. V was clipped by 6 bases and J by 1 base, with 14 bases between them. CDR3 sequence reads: CASSRGQPGTDTQYF. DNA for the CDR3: TGTGCCAGCAGCCGCGGACAGCCAGGCACAGATACGCAGTATTTT.

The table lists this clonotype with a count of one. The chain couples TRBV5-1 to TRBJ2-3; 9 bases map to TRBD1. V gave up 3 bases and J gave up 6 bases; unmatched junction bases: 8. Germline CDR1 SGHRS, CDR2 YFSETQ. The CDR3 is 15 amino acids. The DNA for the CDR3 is TGCGCCAGCAGCTGGGGACAGGGCCGTGGGGATACGCAGTATTTT. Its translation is CASSWGQGRGDTQYF.

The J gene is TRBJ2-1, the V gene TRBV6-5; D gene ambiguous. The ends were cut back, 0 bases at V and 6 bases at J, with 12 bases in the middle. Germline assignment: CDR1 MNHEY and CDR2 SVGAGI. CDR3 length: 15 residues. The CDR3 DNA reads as TGTGCCAGCAGTTACTCGACCGAGGCCGGCAATGAGCAGTTCTTC. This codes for CASSYSTEAGNEQFF.

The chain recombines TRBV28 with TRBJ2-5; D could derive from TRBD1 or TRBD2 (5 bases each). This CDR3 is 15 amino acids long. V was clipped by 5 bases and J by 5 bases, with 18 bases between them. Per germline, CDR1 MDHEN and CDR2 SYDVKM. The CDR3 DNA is TGTGCCAGCAGTCATGGGGAGACCAAGGGGGAGACCCAGTACTTC. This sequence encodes CASSHGETKGETQYF. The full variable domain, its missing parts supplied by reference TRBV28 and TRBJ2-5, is DVKVTQSSRYLVKRTGEKVFLECVQDMDHENMFWYRQDPGLGLRLIYFSYDVKMKEKGDIPEGYSVSREKKERFSLILESASTNQTSMYLCASSHGETKGETQYFGPGTRLLVL.

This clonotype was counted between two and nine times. The DNA for the CDR3 is TGCGCCAGCAGCCACGACCACAGCAAGTCGTATGGCTACACCTTC. It specifies CASSHDHSKSYGYTF. V and J are TRBV4-1 and TRBJ1-2; no definite D call. With 3 bases removed from V and 5 bases from J, the gap between germline ends came to 16 bases. CDR3 length equals 15 residues. CDR1 and CDR2 (germline): MGHRA, YSYEKL.

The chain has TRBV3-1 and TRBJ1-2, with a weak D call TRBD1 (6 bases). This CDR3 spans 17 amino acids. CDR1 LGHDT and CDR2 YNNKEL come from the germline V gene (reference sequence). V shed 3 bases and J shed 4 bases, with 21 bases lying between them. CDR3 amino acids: CASSQDERGHRGYGYTF. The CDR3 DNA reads TGTGCCAGCAGCCAGGACGAGCGGGGGCATAGGGGCTATGGCTACACCTTC. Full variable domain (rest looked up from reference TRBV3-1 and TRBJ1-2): DTAVSQTPKYLVTQMGNDKSIKCEQNLGHDTMYWYKQDSKKFLKIMFSYNNKELIINETVPNRFSPKSPDKAHLNLHINSLELGDSAVYFCASSQDERGHRGYGYTFGSGTRLTVV.

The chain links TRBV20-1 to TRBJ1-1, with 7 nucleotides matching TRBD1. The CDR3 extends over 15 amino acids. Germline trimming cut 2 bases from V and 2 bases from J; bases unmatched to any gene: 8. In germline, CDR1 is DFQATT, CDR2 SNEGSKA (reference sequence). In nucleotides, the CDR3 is TGCAGTGCTAGAATGGCAGGGGGAGGAAACACTGAAGCTTTCTTT. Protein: CSARMAGGGNTEAFF.

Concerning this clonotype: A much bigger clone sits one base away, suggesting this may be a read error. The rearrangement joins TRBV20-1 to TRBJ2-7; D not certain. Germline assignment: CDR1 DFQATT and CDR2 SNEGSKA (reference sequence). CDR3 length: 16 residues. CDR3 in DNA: TGCAGTGCTCCAAAACCCCGGAACGGAAACTCCTACGAGCTGTACTTC. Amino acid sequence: CSAPKPRNGNSYELYF.

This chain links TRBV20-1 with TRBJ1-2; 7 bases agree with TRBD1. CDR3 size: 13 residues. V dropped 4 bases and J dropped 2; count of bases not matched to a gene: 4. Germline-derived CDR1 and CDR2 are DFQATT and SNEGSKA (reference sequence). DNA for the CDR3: TGCAGTGCTAAACCGGGACAGAACTATGGCTACACCTTC. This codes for CSAKPGQNYGYTF.

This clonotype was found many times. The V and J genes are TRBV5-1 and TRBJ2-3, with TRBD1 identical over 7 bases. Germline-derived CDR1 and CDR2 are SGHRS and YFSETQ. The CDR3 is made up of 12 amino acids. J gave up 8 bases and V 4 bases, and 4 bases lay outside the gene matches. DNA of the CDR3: TGCGCCAGCAGCCCTTCAGGGGGTACGCAGTATTTT. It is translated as CASSPSGGTQYF.

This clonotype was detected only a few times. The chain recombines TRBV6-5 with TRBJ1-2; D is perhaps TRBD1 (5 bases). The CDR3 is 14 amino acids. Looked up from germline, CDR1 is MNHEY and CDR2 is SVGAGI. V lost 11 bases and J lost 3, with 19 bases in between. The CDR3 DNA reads TGTGCCGGCTCGGCGCGGGGCAGCGACTATGGCTACACCTTC. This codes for CAGSARGSDYGYTF.

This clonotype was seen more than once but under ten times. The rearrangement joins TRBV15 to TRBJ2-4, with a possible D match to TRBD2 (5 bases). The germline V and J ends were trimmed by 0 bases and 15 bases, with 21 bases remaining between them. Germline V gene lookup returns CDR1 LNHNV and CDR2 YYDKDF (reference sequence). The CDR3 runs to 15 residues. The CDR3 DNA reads TGTGCCACCAGCAGAGACCCGGGGTCAACGTCCTTGGCGTACTTC. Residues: CATSRDPGSTSLAYF.

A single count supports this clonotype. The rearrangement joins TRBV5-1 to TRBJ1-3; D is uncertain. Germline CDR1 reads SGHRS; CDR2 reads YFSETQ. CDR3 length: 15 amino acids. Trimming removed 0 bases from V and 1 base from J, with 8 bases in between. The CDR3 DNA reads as TGCGCCAGCAGCTTGGTGACCGGGTCTGGAAACACCATATATTTT. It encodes CASSLVTGSGNTIYF.

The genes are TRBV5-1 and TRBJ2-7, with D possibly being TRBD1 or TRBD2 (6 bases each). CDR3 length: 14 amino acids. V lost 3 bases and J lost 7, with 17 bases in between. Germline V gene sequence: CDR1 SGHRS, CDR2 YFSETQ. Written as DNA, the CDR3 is TGCGCCAGCAGCTCGCTTACGGGGGCTCGGGAGCAGTACTTC. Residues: CASSSLTGAREQYF. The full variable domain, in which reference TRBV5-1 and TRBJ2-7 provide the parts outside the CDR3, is KAGVTQTPRYLIKTRGQQVTLSCSPISGHRSVSWYQQTPGQGLQFLFEYFSETQRNKGNFPGRFSGRQFSNSRSEMNVSTLELGDSALYLCASSSLTGAREQYFGPGTRLTVT.

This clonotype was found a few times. The CDR3 nucleotides are TGTGCCAGCTCACAGAGTAGCGGCAAAGAGACCCAGTACTTC. Residues: CASSQSSGKETQYF. The chain links TRBV18 to TRBJ2-5, with a weak D call TRBD2 (6 bases). Trimming took 4 bases from V and 3 from J, leaving 12 bases between them. In germline, CDR1 is KGHSH, CDR2 LQKENI. The CDR3 totals 14 residues. Together with reference TRBV18 and TRBJ2-5, the CDR3 gives the full variable domain: NAGVMQNPRHLVRRRGQEARLRCSPMKGHSHVYWYRQLPEEGLKFMVYLQKENIIDESGMPKERFSAEFPKEGPSILRIQQVVRGDSAAYFCASSQSSGKETQYFGPGTRLLVL.

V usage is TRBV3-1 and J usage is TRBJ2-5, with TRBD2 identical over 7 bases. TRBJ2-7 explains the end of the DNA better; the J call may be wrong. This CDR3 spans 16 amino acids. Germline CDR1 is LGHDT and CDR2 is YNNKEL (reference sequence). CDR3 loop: CASSQVIAGDTYEQYF. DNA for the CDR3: TGTGCCAGCAGCCAAGTCATAGCGGGCGACACCTACGAGCAGTACTTC.

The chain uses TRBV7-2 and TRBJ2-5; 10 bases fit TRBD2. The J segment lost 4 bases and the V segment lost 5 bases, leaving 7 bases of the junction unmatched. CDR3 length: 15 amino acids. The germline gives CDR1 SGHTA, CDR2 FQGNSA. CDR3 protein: CASSRGTSVGETQYF. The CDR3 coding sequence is TGTGCCAGCAGCCGGGGGACTAGCGTTGGAGAGACCCAGTACTTC.

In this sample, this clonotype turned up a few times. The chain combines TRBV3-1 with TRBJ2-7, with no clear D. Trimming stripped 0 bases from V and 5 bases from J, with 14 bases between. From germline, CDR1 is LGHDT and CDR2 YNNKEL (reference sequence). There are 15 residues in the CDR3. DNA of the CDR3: TGTGCCAGCAGCCAAGATCCAGGCCTATTGGACGAGCAGTACTTC. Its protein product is CASSQDPGLLDEQYF.

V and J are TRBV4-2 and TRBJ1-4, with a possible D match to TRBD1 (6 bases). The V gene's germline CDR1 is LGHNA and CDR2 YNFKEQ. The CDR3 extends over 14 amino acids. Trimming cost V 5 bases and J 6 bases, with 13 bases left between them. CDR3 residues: CASSSTGHYEKLFF. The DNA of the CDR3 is TGTGCCAGCAGCTCCACAGGGCACTATGAAAAACTGTTTTTT.

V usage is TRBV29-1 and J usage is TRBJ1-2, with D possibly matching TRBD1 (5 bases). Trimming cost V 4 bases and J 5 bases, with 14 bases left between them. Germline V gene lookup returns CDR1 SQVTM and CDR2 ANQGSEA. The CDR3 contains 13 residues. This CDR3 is CSVVRGDEYGYTF. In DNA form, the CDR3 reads TGCAGCGTTGTTAGAGGGGATGAATATGGCTACACCTTC.